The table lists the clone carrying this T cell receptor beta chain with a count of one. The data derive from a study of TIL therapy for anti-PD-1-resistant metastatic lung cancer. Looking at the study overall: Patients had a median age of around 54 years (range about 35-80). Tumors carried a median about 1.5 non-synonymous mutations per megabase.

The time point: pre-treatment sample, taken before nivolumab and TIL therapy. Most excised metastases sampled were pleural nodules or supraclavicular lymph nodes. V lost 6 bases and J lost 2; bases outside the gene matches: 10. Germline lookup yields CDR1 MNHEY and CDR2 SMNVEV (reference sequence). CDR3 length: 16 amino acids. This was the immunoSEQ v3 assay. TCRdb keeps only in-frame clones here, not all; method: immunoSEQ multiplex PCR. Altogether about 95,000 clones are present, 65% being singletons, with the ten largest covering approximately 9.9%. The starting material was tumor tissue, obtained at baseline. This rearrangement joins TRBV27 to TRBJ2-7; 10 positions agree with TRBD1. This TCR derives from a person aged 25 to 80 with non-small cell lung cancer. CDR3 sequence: CASRGTGVLRAYEQYF. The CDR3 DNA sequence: TGTGCCAGCAGGGGGACAGGGGTGCTGAGGGCCTACGAGCAGTACTTC.